A selection of T cell receptor beta chains follows, all from one sample in a study of blood T cell repertoires in COVID-19. Sequencing was performed with immunoSEQ multiplex PCR; in TCRdb, only in-frame clones are kept and a portion is missing. The sample has 200,000 to 250,000 clones; about nine tenths are singletons. The sequenced sample consisted of peripheral blood. These receptors all stem from a man aged 60-69 years who had recovered from COVID-19. The CDR3 runs from the conserved cysteine through the conserved F or W. The order of the fields is clone size, J gene, V gene, D gene, CDR3 protein, CDR3 DNA. The D gene is left open where the match is weak. Clone size is not always given. Where it is, it says once, few, many or a class for expanded clones.

size: .
J: TRBJ1-5
V: TRBV2
D: TRBD1
CDR3: CASRRDSGNQPQHF
DNA: TGTGCCAGCAGGAGGGACAGCGGGAATCAGCCCCAGCATTTT

size: .
J: TRBJ1-1
V: TRBV6-5
D: .
CDR3: CASSQQGNTEAFF
DNA: TGTGCCAGCAGCCAACAGGGGAACACTGAAGCTTTCTTT

size: .
J: TRBJ2-5
V: TRBV6-5
D: .
CDR3: CASSRDFVGETQYF
DNA: TGTGCCAGCAGTCGGGACTTTGTTGGCGAGACCCAGTACTTC

size: .
J: TRBJ2-3
V: TRBV5-5
D: TRBD2
CDR3: CASSRVGTSGSTDTQYF
DNA: TGTGCCAGCAGCCGGGTTGGGACTAGCGGGAGCACAGATACGCAGTATTTT

size: .
J: TRBJ2-5
V: TRBV5-1
D: .
CDR3: CASSLGLFQETQYF
DNA: TGCGCCAGCAGTCTAGGACTTTTCCAAGAGACCCAGTACTTC

size: .
J: TRBJ1-1
V: TRBV7-2
D: .
CDR3: CASSLGGWNTEAFF
DNA: TGTGCCAGCAGCTTAGGAGGGTGGAACACTGAAGCTTTCTTT

size: once
J: TRBJ2-1
V: TRBV6-5
D: TRBD1
CDR3: CASSYPSGTGYNEQFF
DNA: TGTGCCAGCAGTTACCCATCCGGGACAGGCTACAATGAGCAGTTCTTC

size: .
J: TRBJ1-1
V: TRBV19
D: .
CDR3: CASSIFGGQQAFF
DNA: TGTGCCAGTAGTATTTTCGGAGGGCAGCAAGCTTTCTTT

size: .
J: TRBJ2-7
V: TRBV6-2/TRBV6-3
D: .
CDR3: CASSYSLLDTGSSGQYF
DNA: TGTGCCAGCAGTTACTCGCTCCTCGATACAGGATCTTCCGGGCAGTACTTC

size: .
J: TRBJ2-7
V: TRBV11-2
D: TRBD1
CDR3: CASSLVFAGGEQYF
DNA: TGTGCCAGCAGCTTAGTGTTCGCAGGGGGCGAGCAGTACTTC

size: .
J: TRBJ2-7
V: TRBV5-1
D: TRBD1
CDR3: CASSTWDRASYEQYF
DNA: TGCGCCAGCAGCACCTGGGACAGGGCCTCCTACGAGCAGTACTTC

size: .
J: TRBJ2-5
V: TRBV11-2
D: .
CDR3: CASSLDIGTETQYF
DNA: TGTGCCAGCAGCTTAGATATCGGTACGGAGACCCAGTACTTC

size: .
J: TRBJ1-4
V: TRBV28
D: TRBD1
CDR3: CASNGRGVEKLFF
DNA: TGTGCCAGCAACGGCAGGGGGGTTGAAAAACTGTTTTTT

size: .
J: TRBJ1-3
V: TRBV30
D: .
CDR3: CAWSVGGAGGNTIYF
DNA: TGTGCCTGGAGTGTAGGAGGGGCTGGTGGAAACACCATATATTTT

size: .
J: TRBJ2-1
V: TRBV28
D: .
CDR3: CASSLGQGAFF
DNA: TGTGCCAGCAGCCTAGGGCAGGGTGCGTTCTTC

size: .
J: TRBJ2-3
V: TRBV7-2
D: .
CDR3: CASSYRVTDTQYF
DNA: TGTGCCAGCAGCTACAGGGTCACAGATACGCAGTATTTT

size: .
J: TRBJ2-5
V: TRBV24-1
D: TRBD2
CDR3: CATSTGGRSPQETQYF
DNA: TGTGCCACCAGTACGGGCGGGAGATCTCCGCAAGAGACCCAGTACTTC

size: .
J: TRBJ1-5
V: TRBV30
D: .
CDR3: CAWSWKGGNQPQHF
DNA: TGTGCCTGGAGCTGGAAGGGGGGCAATCAGCCCCAGCATTTT

size: .
J: TRBJ2-1
V: TRBV4-1
D: TRBD2
CDR3: CASSQDGTSGDNEQFF
DNA: TGCGCCAGCAGCCAAGATGGCACTAGCGGGGACAATGAGCAGTTCTTC

size: few
J: TRBJ2-5
V: TRBV7-2
D: .
CDR3: CASSPLGGTIQETQYF
DNA: TGTGCCAGCAGCCCTCTTGGCGGAACTATTCAAGAGACCCAGTACTTC

size: many
J: TRBJ2-2
V: TRBV2
D: TRBD2
CDR3: CASSEASGGTTGELFF
DNA: TGTGCCAGCAGTGAGGCCAGCGGGGGGACCACCGGGGAGCTGTTTTTT

size: .
J: TRBJ1-2
V: TRBV4-1
D: .
CDR3: CASSQEIRVLYGYTF
DNA: TGCGCCAGCAGCCAGGAGATCAGGGTCCTTTATGGCTACACCTTC

size: .
J: TRBJ2-2
V: TRBV11-1
D: .
CDR3: CASSPRLRTGELFF
DNA: TGTGCCAGCAGCCCTAGGCTGAGGACCGGGGAGCTGTTTTTT

size: .
J: TRBJ1-5
V: TRBV2
D: TRBD1
CDR3: CASSRDRGGNQPQHF
DNA: TGTGCCAGCAGTAGGGACAGGGGTGGCAATCAGCCCCAGCATTTT

size: .
J: TRBJ1-1
V: TRBV19
D: .
CDR3: CASSPQRNMNTEAFF
DNA: TGTGCCAGTAGCCCCCAGCGAAACATGAACACTGAAGCTTTCTTT

size: .
J: TRBJ2-7
V: TRBV7-2
D: TRBD1
CDR3: CASSLDRGGSQYF
DNA: TGTGCCAGCAGCTTGGACAGGGGAGGGTCGCAGTACTTC

size: .
J: TRBJ1-1
V: TRBV7-3
D: TRBD1
CDR3: CASSSGQGLNTEAFF
DNA: TGTGCCAGCAGCTCGGGACAGGGCTTGAACACTGAAGCTTTCTTT

size: .
J: TRBJ1-2
V: TRBV30
D: .
CDR3: CAWRPPGRYGYTF
DNA: TGTGCCTGGAGGCCACCTGGGCGCTATGGCTACACCTTC

size: .
J: TRBJ2-7
V: TRBV27
D: .
CDR3: CASSLRRGTVYEQYF
DNA: TGTGCCAGCAGTTTAAGGCGCGGGACGGTCTACGAGCAGTACTTC

size: .
J: TRBJ1-2
V: TRBV3-1/TRBV3-2
D: TRBD1
CDR3: CASSQGDSFYGYTF
DNA: TGTGCCAGCAGCCAGGGGGACAGCTTCTATGGCTACACCTTC

size: once
J: TRBJ1-5
V: TRBV30
D: TRBD1
CDR3: CAWSVKGQGGQPQHF
DNA: TGTGCCTGGAGTGTTAAGGGACAGGGAGGACAGCCCCAGCATTTT

size: .
J: TRBJ2-5
V: TRBV5-5
D: TRBD1
CDR3: CASSSGQGTYQETQYF
DNA: TGTGCCAGCAGCAGCGGACAGGGGACTTACCAAGAGACCCAGTACTTC

size: few
J: TRBJ1-1
V: TRBV21-1
D: .
CDR3: CASSEGEIRATEAFF
DNA: TGTGCCAGCAGCGAGGGGGAAATCAGAGCCACTGAAGCTTTCTTT

size: .
J: TRBJ2-1
V: TRBV4-3
D: .
CDR3: CASSQNRGLYNEQFF
DNA: TGCGCCAGCAGCCAGAACCGGGGACTCTACAATGAGCAGTTCTTC

size: .
J: TRBJ2-7
V: TRBV5-4
D: TRBD1
CDR3: CASSFRDRESQEQYF
DNA: TGTGCCAGCAGTTTTAGGGACAGGGAAAGCCAGGAGCAGTACTTC

size: .
J: TRBJ1-2
V: TRBV6-5
D: .
CDR3: CASSYSRGIGGYTF
DNA: TGTGCCAGCAGTTACTCGAGAGGAATCGGTGGCTACACCTTC

size: .
J: TRBJ2-1
V: TRBV28
D: TRBD2
CDR3: CASSLPGTSAYRAQFF
DNA: TGTGCCAGCAGTTTACCTGGGACTAGCGCGTACCGCGCGCAGTTCTTC

size: .
J: TRBJ2-5
V: TRBV4-2
D: TRBD2
CDR3: CASSQDRRGGVGQETQYF
DNA: TGTGCCAGCAGCCAAGATAGGCGGGGGGGTGTTGGACAAGAGACCCAGTACTTC

size: .
J: TRBJ1-2
V: TRBV6-5
D: .
CDR3: CASNLGGGNYGYTF
DNA: TGTGCCAGCAACCTGGGGGGGGGTAACTATGGCTACACCTTC

size: .
J: TRBJ1-3
V: TRBV4-2
D: .
CDR3: CASSQRQSSGNTIYF
DNA: TGTGCCAGCAGCCAAAGACAAAGCTCTGGAAACACCATATATTTT

size: .
J: TRBJ2-2
V: TRBV7-2
D: TRBD2
CDR3: CASSRSGRGGELFF
DNA: TGTGCCAGCAGCCGGAGCGGGAGGGGCGGGGAGCTGTTTTTT